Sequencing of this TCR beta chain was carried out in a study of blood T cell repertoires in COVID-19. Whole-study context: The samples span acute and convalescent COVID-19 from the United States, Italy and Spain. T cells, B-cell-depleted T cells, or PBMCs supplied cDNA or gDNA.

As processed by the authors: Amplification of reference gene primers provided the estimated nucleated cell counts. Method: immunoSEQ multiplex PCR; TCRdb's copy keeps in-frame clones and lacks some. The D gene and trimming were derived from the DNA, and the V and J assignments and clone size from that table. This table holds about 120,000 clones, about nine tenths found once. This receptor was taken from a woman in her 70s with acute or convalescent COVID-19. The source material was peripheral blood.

The CDR3 sequence is CASSYQPGTGDTEAFF. The CDR3 bases are TGTGCCAGCAGTTATCAACCCGGGACAGGAGACACTGAAGCTTTCTTT. The chain combines TRBV6-6 with TRBJ1-1; 8 bases map to TRBD1. This CDR3 region has 16 residues. Germline V gives CDR1 MNHNY, CDR2 SVGAGI (reference sequence). Germline trimming cut 3 bases from V and 3 bases from J; bases unmatched to any gene: 9.